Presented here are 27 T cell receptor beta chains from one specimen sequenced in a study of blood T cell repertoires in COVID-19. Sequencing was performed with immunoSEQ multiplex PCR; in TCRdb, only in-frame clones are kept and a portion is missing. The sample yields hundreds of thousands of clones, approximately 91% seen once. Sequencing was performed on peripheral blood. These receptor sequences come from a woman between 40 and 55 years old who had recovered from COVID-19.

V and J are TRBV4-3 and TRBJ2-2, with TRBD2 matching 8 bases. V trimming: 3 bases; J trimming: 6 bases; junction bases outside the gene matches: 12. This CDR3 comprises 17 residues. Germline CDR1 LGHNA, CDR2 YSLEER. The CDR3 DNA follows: TGCGCCAGCAGCCACGCCTCGGCGCGGGAGGTGGCCGGGGAGCTGTTTTTT. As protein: CASSHASAREVAGELFF.

The CDR3 region is CASSKTAANTEAFF. DNA of the CDR3: TGTGCCAGCAGCAAGACAGCAGCGAACACTGAAGCTTTCTTT. The gene calls are TRBV11-3 and TRBJ1-1, with D maybe TRBD1 (5 bases). CDR1 is SGHNT and CDR2 is YENEEA in the germline V gene. V was pared by 5 bases and J by 1 base, with 11 bases between. The CDR3 is 14 amino acids.

CDR3 nucleotide sequence: TGTGCCATCAGTGAGTGGCAGGGGATAGATACGCAGTATTTT. This sequence encodes CAISEWQGIDTQYF. The V and J genes are TRBV10-3 and TRBJ2-3, with TRBD1 as a possible D gene (6 bases). V dropped 1 base and J dropped 5 bases, with 10 bases sitting between them. Germline loops: CDR1 ENHRY, CDR2 SYGVKD. CDR3 length equals 14 residues.

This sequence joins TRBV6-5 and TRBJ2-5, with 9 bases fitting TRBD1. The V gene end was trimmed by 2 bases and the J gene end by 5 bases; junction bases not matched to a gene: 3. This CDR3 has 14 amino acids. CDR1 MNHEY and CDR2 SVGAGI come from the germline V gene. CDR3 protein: CASSYTGGGETQYF. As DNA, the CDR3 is TGTGCCAGCAGTTACACAGGGGGCGGGGAGACCCAGTACTTC.

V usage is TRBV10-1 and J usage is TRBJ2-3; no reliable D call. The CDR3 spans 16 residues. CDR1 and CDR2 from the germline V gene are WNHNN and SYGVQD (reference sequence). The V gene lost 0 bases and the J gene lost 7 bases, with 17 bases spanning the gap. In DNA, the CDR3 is TGCGCCAGCAGTGAGTCAAGTGATTCAACCCAGAATACGCAGTATTTT. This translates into CASSESSDSTQNTQYF.

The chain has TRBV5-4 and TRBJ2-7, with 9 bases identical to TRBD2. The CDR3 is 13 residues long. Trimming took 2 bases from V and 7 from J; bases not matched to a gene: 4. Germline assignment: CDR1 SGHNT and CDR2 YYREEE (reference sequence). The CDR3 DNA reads TGTGCCAGCAGCTTCTTAGCGGGGGAGGAGCAGTACTTC. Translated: CASSFLAGEEQYF.

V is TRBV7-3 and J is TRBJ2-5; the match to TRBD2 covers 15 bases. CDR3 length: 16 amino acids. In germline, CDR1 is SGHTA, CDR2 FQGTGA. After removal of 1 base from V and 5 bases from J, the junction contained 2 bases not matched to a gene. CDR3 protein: CASSLSGTSGRETQYF. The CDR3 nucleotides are TGTGCCAGCAGCTTAAGTGGGACTAGCGGGAGGGAGACCCAGTACTTC.

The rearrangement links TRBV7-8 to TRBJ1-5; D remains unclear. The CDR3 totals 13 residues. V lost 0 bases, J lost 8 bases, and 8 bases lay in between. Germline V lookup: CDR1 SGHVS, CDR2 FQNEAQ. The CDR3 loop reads CASSLAKGEPQHF. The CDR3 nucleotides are TGTGCCAGCAGCTTAGCGAAGGGAGAGCCCCAGCATTTT.

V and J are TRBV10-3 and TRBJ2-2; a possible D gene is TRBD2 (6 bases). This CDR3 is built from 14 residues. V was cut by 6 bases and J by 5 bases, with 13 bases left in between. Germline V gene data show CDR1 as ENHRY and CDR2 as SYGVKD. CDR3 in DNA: TGTGCCATCAGACTAGGGACTGAAACCGGGGAGCTGTTTTTT. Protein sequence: CAIRLGTETGELFF.

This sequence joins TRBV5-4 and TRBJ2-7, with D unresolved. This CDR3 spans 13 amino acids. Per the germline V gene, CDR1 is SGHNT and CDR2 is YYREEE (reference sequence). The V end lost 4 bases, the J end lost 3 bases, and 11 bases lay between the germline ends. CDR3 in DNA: TGTGCCAGCAGCGCCCACTTAAACTACGAGCAGTACTTC. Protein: CASSAHLNYEQYF.

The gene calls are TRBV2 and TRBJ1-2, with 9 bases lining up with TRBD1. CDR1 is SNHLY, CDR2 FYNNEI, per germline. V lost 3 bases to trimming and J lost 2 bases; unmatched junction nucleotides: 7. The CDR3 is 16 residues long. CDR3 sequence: CASSDTGGGKNYGYTF. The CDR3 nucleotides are TGTGCCAGCAGTGACACAGGGGGCGGAAAAAACTATGGCTACACCTTC.

For the CDR3, the DNA is TGTGCCAGCAGCCCCCCCGGGGACATTCATGGCTACACCTTC. It is translated as CASSPPGDIHGYTF. The V and J genes are TRBV13 and TRBJ1-2, with D tentatively TRBD1 (6 bases). V shed 5 bases and J shed 6 bases, with 16 bases lying between them. Looked up from germline, CDR1 is PRHDT and CDR2 is FYEKMQ (reference sequence). The length of the CDR3 is 14 residues.

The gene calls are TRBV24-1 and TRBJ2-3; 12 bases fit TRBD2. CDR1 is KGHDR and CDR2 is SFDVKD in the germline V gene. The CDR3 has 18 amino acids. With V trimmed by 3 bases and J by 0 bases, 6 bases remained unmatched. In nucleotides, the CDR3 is TGTGCCACCAGTGATGCCGTTGGGACTAGCGGGAGCACAGATACGCAGTATTTT. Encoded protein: CATSDAVGTSGSTDTQYF.

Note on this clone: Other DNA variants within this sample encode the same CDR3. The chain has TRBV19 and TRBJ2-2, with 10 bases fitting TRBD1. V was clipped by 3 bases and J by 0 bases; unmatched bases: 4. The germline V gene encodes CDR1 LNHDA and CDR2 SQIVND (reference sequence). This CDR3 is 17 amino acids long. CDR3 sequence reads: CASSIRGQGANTGELFF. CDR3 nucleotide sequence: TGTGCCAGTAGTATCCGAGGACAGGGGGCGAACACCGGGGAGCTGTTTTTT.

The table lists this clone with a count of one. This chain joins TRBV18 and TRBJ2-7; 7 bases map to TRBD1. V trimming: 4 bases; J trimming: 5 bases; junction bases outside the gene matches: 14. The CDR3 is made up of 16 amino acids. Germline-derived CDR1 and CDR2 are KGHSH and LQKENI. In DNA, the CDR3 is TGTGCCAGCTCACTCCTTCCGACAGGGAACCGCGACGAGCAGTACTTC. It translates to CASSLLPTGNRDEQYF.

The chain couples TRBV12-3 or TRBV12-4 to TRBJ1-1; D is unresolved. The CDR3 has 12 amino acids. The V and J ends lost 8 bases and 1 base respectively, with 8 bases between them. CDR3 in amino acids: CASGTRNTEAFF. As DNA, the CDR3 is TGTGCCAGCGGTACTAGGAACACTGAAGCTTTCTTT.

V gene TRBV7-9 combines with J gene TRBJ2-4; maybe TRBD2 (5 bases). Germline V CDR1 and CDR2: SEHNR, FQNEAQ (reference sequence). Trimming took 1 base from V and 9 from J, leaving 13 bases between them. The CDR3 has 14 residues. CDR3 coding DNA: TGTGCCAGCAGCTTAGAGCGGCAGATTGCCATTCAGTACTTC. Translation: CASSLERQIAIQYF.

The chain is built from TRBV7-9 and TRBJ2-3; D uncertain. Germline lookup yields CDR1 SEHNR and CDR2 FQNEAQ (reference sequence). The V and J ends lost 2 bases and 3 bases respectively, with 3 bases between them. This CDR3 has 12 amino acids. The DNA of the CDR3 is TGTGCCAGCAGCTTACCGACAGATACGCAGTATTTT. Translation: CASSLPTDTQYF.

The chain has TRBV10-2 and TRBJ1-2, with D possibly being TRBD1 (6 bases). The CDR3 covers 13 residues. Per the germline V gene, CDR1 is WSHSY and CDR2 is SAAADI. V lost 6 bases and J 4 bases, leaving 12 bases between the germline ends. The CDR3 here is CASRRRDTYGYTF. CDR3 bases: TGCGCCAGCAGGAGACGGGACACCTATGGCTACACCTTC.

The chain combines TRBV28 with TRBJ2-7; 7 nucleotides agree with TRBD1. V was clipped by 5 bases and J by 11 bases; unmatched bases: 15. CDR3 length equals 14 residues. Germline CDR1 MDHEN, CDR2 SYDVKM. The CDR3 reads CASSTRQGPPRKYF. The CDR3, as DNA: TGTGCCAGCAGTACCCGACAGGGACCCCCGAGGAAGTACTTC.

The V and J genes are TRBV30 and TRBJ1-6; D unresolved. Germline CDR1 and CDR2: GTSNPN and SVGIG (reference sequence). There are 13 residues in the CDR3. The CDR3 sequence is CAFDRSYNSPLHF. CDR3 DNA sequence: TGTGCTTTCGATAGATCCTATAATTCACCCCTCCACTTT.

CDR3 in amino acids: CASSLGTGGETQYF. CDR3 nucleotides: TGTGCCAGCAGCTTAGGGACAGGGGGGGAGACCCAGTACTTC. The chain recombines TRBV11-2 with TRBJ2-5; the match to TRBD1 covers 10 bases. Germline V lookup: CDR1 SGHAT, CDR2 FQNNGV. V gave up 1 base and J gave up 5 bases; unmatched junction bases: 1. This CDR3 contains 14 residues.

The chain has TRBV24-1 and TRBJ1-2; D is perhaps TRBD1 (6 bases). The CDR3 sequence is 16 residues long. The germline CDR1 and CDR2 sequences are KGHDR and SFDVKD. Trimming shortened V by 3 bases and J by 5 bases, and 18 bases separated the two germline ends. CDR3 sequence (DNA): TGTGCCACCAGTGATGCGAGACAGGCCGGGGAGTATGGCTACACCTTC. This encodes CATSDARQAGEYGYTF.

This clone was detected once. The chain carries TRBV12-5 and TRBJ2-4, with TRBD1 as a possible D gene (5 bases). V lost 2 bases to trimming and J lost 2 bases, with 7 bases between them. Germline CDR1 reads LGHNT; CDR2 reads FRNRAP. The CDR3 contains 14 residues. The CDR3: CASGLSGSKNIQYF. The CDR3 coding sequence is TGTGCTAGTGGTTTGTCAGGGTCCAAAAACATTCAGTACTTC.

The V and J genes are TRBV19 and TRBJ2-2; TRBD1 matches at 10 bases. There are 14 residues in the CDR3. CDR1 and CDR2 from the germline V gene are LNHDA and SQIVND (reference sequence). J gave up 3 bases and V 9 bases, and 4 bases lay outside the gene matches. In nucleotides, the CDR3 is TGTGCCAGGACCGGGACAGGGGACACCGGGGAGCTGTTTTTT. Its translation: CARTGTGDTGELFF.

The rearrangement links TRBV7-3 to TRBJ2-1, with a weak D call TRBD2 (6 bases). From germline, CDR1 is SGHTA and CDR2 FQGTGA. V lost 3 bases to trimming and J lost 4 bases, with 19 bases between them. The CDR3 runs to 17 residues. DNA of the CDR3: TGTGCCAGCAGCTTTGGTTCGACTAGAAACCATTACAATGAGCAGTTCTTC. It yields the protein CASSFGSTRNHYNEQFF.

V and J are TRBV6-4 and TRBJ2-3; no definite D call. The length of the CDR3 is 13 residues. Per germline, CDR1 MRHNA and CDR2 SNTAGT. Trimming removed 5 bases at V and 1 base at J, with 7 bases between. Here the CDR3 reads CASSRERTDTQYF. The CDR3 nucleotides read TGTGCCAGCAGTAGAGAACGCACAGATACGCAGTATTTT.